Shown below are 9 T cell receptor delta chains from a single sample sequenced in a study of Vγ9Vδ2 T cells in congenital toxoplasmosis. A single-tube template-switch cDNA reaction was primed with TRGC- and TRDC-specific primers. The TRGC primer was designed to target TRGC1 and TRGC2 alike. TCRdb redid clone calling on the reads using CATT. This sample yields about 890 delta-chain clones, of which around 25% are seen a single time; roughly a quarter belongs to the top ten. Material for sequencing was gamma-delta T cells from blood. These receptor sequences come from a child under 10 years old born to a mother with Toxoplasma gondii infection during pregnancy, either congenitally infected or uninfected (not recorded which).

Points on this clone: A read error likely explains this, since a far larger clone differs by one base. The chain uses TRDV3 and TRDJ1; 12 bases line up with TRDD3. The CDR3 has 26 amino acids. J lost 0 bases, V lost 2 bases, and 37 bases had no gene match. Germline CDR1 TVYSNPD, CDR2 GDNSRS (reference sequence). Here the CDR3 reads CAFERAFIFQCAGYWGIPEDTDKLIF. DNA for the CDR3: TGTGCCTTTGAGCGCGCTTTCATCTTCCAATGTGCCGGGTACTGGGGGATACCCGAGGACACCGATAAACTCATCTTT.

This clone showed up just once. It differs at one base from a far larger clone, so likely a read error. No J gene was named, though the V gene is TRDV1; the table assigns TRDD3, which was not confirmed against the DNA. Per the germline V gene, CDR1 is TSWWSYY and CDR2 is QGS. CDR3 size: 22 residues. CDR3 protein: CALGELFLPTGGNEGYTDKHIF. CDR3 in DNA: TGTGCTCTTGGGGAGCTTTTCCTTCCTACTGGGGGTAATGAAGGGTACACCGATAAACACATCTTT.

About this clone: With a far larger clone one base away, a read error is the likely cause. J is TRDJ3 and V is TRDV2; TRDD3 matches at 7 bases. As TCRdb names no J gene, one was assigned here on the basis of a DNA match to germline. The CDR3 spans 20 residues. Germline V gene sequence: CDR1 GEAIGNYY, CDR2 EKD. The CDR3 spells CACDSWGASVSSWDTRQMFF. The CDR3 DNA reads as TGTGCCTGTGACAGCTGGGGGGCTTCAGTTAGCTCCTGGGACACACGACAGATGTTTTTC.

With regard to this clone: With a far larger clone one base away, a read error is the likely cause. The chain links TRDV2 to TRDJ1, with TRDD3 matching over 13 bases. The CDR3 runs to 18 residues. Germline lookup yields CDR1 GEAIGNYY and CDR2 EKD. Trimming removed 3 bases from V and 6 bases from J; junction bases left unmatched: 15. This chain's CDR3 is CACDAVELGDTRRNKLIF. The CDR3 DNA reads TGTGCCTGTGACGCCGTTGAACTGGGGGATACGCGACGAAATAAACTCATCTTT.

This clone appeared once. This is likely an artifact of a read error, given a far larger clone one base away. Other nucleotide sequences from this sample produce the same CDR3. The chain has TRDV1 and TRDJ2, with 10 nucleotides matching TRDD3. As TCRdb names no J gene, one was assigned here on the basis of a DNA match to germline. J gave up 7 bases and V 1 base, and 30 bases lay outside the gene matches. Germline-derived CDR1 and CDR2 are TSWWSYY and QGS. This CDR3 has 24 residues. CDR3 protein: CALGEPPTRLPPILGDSLQAQLFF. The CDR3 DNA sequence: TGTGCTCTTGGGGAACCCCCGACCCGCCTTCCCCCGATACTGGGGGATTCTCTCCAAGCACAACTCTTCTTT.

This clone is termed medium-sized. V usage is TRDV1 and J usage is TRDJ1, with TRDD2 identical over 9 bases. The J gene is not listed in TCRdb, so it was assigned here from a DNA match to germline. Germline assignment: CDR1 TSWWSYY and CDR2 QGS. The CDR3 totals 19 residues. The trim removed 5 bases at V and 5 bases at J, leaving 21 bases unmatched. CDR3 nucleotides: TGTGCTCTTGGGAACCTTCCTACGGGTCCTGGGGTCCCGGGGGATAAACTCATCTTT. It encodes CALGNLPTGPGVPGDKLIF.

In this sample, this clone turned up a few times. A much larger clone is a single base away; this may be a read error. The V and J genes are TRDV2 and TRDJ3, with 13 nucleotides matching TRDD3. This CDR3 region has 19 residues. The germline CDR1 and CDR2 sequences are GEAIGNYY and EKD. The CDR3 DNA reads as TGTGCCTGTGACACCTTACTGGGGGATACGAACTGGGGCACCCGACAGATGTTTTTC. Translating it yields CACDTLLGDTNWGTRQMFF.

This clone was counted a few times. A far larger clone is only one base removed, so a read error is likely. Other DNA sequences in this specimen translate into the identical CDR3. The rearrangement uses TRDV1 and TRDJ1, with TRDD3 matching 7 bases. Per the germline V gene, CDR1 is TSWWSYY and CDR2 is QGS. The CDR3 contains 17 residues. V was clipped by 3 bases and J by 0 bases; unmatched bases: 10. The CDR3 sequence: CALGEGYWGTYTDKLIF. The DNA of the CDR3 is TGTGCTCTTGGGGAGGGATATTGGGGGACGTACACCGATAAACTCATCTTT.

Only a few counts were recorded for this clone. This is likely an artifact of a read error, given a far larger clone one base away. This specimen includes other DNA sequences encoding the same CDR3. This rearrangement joins TRDV2 to TRDJ1, with 8 bases matching TRDD3. CDR3 length: 14 amino acids. Per the germline V gene, CDR1 is GEAIGNYY and CDR2 is EKD. With 4 bases clipped from V and 7 bases from J, the junction kept 10 bases outside the gene matches. The DNA of the CDR3 is TGTGCCTGTGATACTCTGGGGGAGTCCTCTAAACTCATCTTT. Translated: CACDTLGESSKLIF.